This TCR beta chain was profiled in a study of T cell responses to AZD1222 COVID-19 vaccine. J was trimmed by 4 bases and V by 4 bases; bases with no gene match: 5. The CDR3 spans 14 residues. Per germline, CDR1 SQVTM and CDR2 ANQGSEA. The repertoire was sequenced with immunoSEQ multiplex PCR; TCRdb's copy has only in-frame clones and lacks some. The sample has 150,000 to 200,000 clones; approximately 91% are singletons. Findings and limits, study-wide: All repertoire sampling was performed exclusively after the peak T cell response.

A remark on this clone: Its matching antigen is unknown.

This receptor was obtained from an adult who received the AZD1222 COVID-19 vaccine. V gene TRBV29-1 combines with J gene TRBJ1-5; 9 positions agree with TRBD1. Sequenced material: peripheral blood, taken 28 days after the second AZD1222 dose. In DNA, the CDR3 is TGCAGCGTTGGGACAGGGGCAGGTAATCAGCCCCAGCATTTT. Protein product: CSVGTGAGNQPQHF.